Listed below are T cell receptor beta chains from one sample, sequenced in a study of CD8 T cells in Susac syndrome. MiXCR, applied by TCRdb to the immunoSEQ multiplex PCR reads, yields one record per CDR3 protein. The sample includes over 100,000 distinct CDR3 sequences, about 94% of them seen just once. Sequenced material: CD8+ T cells from PBMCs. The receptor set was obtained from a human donor with Susac syndrome. The conserved cysteine and the conserved F or W are not part of the CDR3 here. Each record gives: J gene, V gene, CDR3 protein.

J gene: TRBJ2-1; V gene: TRBV5-1; CDR3 protein: ASRTGLAGAFDEQF
J gene: TRBJ2-7; V gene: TRBV2; CDR3 protein: ASSERAVTYEQY
J gene: TRBJ1-4; V gene: TRBV27; CDR3 protein: ASSLQDGNEKLF
J gene: TRBJ1-3; V gene: TRBV4-1; CDR3 protein: ASSLRGDSSSGNTIY
J gene: TRBJ1-2; V gene: TRBV4-1; CDR3 protein: ASSQADRVGYGYT
J gene: TRBJ1-1; V gene: TRBV15; CDR3 protein: ATSRARNTEAF
J gene: TRBJ1-2; V gene: TRBV29-1; CDR3 protein: SVRSRGIDGYT
J gene: TRBJ1-2; V gene: TRBV29-1; CDR3 protein: SATGNYGYT
J gene: TRBJ2-7; V gene: TRBV20-1; CDR3 protein: SARGQDSSYEQY
J gene: TRBJ1-2; V gene: TRBV23-1; CDR3 protein: ASSQEVQRGSYGYT